These T cell receptor beta chains were read from a single sample in a study of naive and memory T cell subsets. Using its own MiXCR run on the UMI-ligation and nested PCR reads, TCRdb lists one record per CDR3 protein. The sample contains more than 100,000 distinct CDR3 sequences, around 35% of which appear only once. Sequencing was performed on central memory CD4+ T cells from blood. Receptors originate from a human donor in good health. The CDR3 runs from the conserved cysteine through the conserved F or W. A D gene is named only where the DNA matches it firmly. Size tells how often a clone was seen (once, few, many) or the class of an expanded clone, and some rows leave it out.

v_gene	j_gene	abundance	d_gene	CDR3aa	CDR3nt
TRBV28	TRBJ2-6	.	.	CASLEPNTGANVLTF	TGTGCCAGCCTCGAGCCCAATACTGGGGCCAACGTCCTGACTTTC
TRBV20-1	TRBJ1-4	.	.	CSARVMRNEKLFF	TGCAGTGCTAGAGTTATGCGAAATGAAAAACTGTTTTTT
TRBV9	TRBJ2-1	.	TRBD2	CASSKRGTSGSGAYNEQFF	TGTGCCAGCAGCAAACGCGGGACTAGCGGGAGCGGGGCCTACAATGAGCAGTTCTTC
TRBV7-9	TRBJ1-1	.	.	CASSPAQNTEAFF	TGTGCCAGCAGCCCGGCCCAGAACACTGAAGCTTTCTTT
TRBV7-3	TRBJ2-5	.	TRBD2	CASSRGLAEIETQYF	TGTGCCAGCAGCAGGGGACTAGCGGAGATAGAGACCCAGTACTTC
TRBV29-1	TRBJ2-3	few	.	CSVANRVGTDTQYF	TGCAGCGTTGCTAACAGGGTAGGCACAGATACGCAGTATTTT
TRBV29-1	TRBJ2-1	few	.	CSVRADFSYNEQFF	TGCAGCGTCCGAGCGGACTTCTCCTACAATGAGCAGTTCTTC
TRBV18	TRBJ1-1	few	.	CASSPPWGIAEAFF	TGTGCCAGCTCACCACCGTGGGGTATTGCTGAAGCTTTCTTT
TRBV7-9	TRBJ2-1	.	TRBD2	CASSHGGTNNNEQFF	TGTGCCAGCAGCCACGGGGGGACCAACAACAATGAGCAGTTCTTC
TRBV10-3	TRBJ1-3	.	TRBD1	CAISRAGTADGNTIYF	TGTGCCATCAGTCGAGCCGGGACAGCGGACGGAAACACCATATATTTT
TRBV6-2/TRBV6-3	TRBJ2-4	.	.	CASSYGGAKNIQYF	TGTGCCAGCAGTTACGGCGGTGCCAAAAACATTCAGTACTTC
TRBV4-1	TRBJ2-7	medium-sized	TRBD2	CASSQDFRRLASYEQYF	TGCGCCAGCAGCCAAGATTTTCGAAGACTAGCAAGCTACGAGCAGTACTTC
TRBV5-1	TRBJ2-7	.	TRBD2	CASSSGLVDEQYF	TGTGCCAGCAGCTCTGGACTAGTCGACGAGCAGTACTTC
TRBV7-2	TRBJ2-7	.	.	CASSRGGTEMIEQYF	TGTGCCAGCAGCCGGGGGGGGACAGAAATGATCGAGCAGTACTTC
TRBV7-8	TRBJ2-7	.	TRBD1	CASSSGQLTYEQYF	TGTGCCAGCAGCTCGGGACAGCTCACCTACGAGCAGTACTTC
TRBV18	TRBJ1-5	.	.	CASSATGGNQPQHF	TGTGCCAGCTCAGCGACAGGAGGCAATCAGCCCCAGCATTTT
TRBV7-2	TRBJ2-1	.	.	CASSLARIGGQGTGIPEQFF	TGTGCCAGCAGCTTAGCCCGAATCGGGGGGCAGGGGACGGGGATTCCTGAGCAGTTCTTC
TRBV20-1	TRBJ1-6	.	.	CSARGANSPLHF	TGCAGTGCCCGGGGGGCGAATTCACCCCTCCACTTT
TRBV28	TRBJ2-3	.	.	CASSPGGARDTQYF	TGTGCCAGCAGCCCAGGAGGGGCAAGAGATACGCAGTATTTT
TRBV28	TRBJ2-1	few	.	CASSFDSGATYNEQFF	TGTGCCAGCAGTTTCGACAGCGGAGCGACCTACAATGAGCAGTTCTTC
TRBV15	TRBJ2-1	.	.	CATSRDFGNEQFF	TGTGCCACCAGCAGAGATTTTGGCAATGAGCAGTTCTTC
TRBV28	TRBJ1-1	few	.	CASTTGWGVGTEAFF	TGTGCCAGCACCACGGGTTGGGGCGTAGGCACTGAAGCTTTCTTT
TRBV20-1	TRBJ2-3	few	.	CSATSDEDTQYF	TGCAGTGCTACTAGCGACGAGGATACGCAGTATTTT
TRBV6-5	TRBJ1-2	few	.	CASSSPRPSKGGYTF	TGTGCCAGCAGTTCCCCCCGCCCATCAAAGGGCGGCTACACCTTC
TRBV3-1	TRBJ2-3	.	.	CASTRGGSADTQYF	TGTGCCAGCACCCGTGGAGGGAGTGCAGATACGCAGTATTTT
TRBV3-1	TRBJ2-3	.	TRBD2	CASSQQTSADTQYF	TGTGCCAGCAGCCAACAGACTAGCGCAGATACGCAGTATTTT
TRBV28	TRBJ2-7	many	.	CASSMHRVPYEQYF	TGTGCCAGCAGTATGCACAGGGTTCCCTACGAGCAGTACTTC
TRBV4-3	TRBJ2-5	.	.	CASSQKRAGQETQYF	TGCGCCAGCAGCCAGAAGAGAGCGGGCCAAGAGACCCAGTACTTC
TRBV19	TRBJ2-1	few	.	CASSFSTNQFF	TGTGCCAGTAGTTTTTCGACTAACCAGTTCTTC